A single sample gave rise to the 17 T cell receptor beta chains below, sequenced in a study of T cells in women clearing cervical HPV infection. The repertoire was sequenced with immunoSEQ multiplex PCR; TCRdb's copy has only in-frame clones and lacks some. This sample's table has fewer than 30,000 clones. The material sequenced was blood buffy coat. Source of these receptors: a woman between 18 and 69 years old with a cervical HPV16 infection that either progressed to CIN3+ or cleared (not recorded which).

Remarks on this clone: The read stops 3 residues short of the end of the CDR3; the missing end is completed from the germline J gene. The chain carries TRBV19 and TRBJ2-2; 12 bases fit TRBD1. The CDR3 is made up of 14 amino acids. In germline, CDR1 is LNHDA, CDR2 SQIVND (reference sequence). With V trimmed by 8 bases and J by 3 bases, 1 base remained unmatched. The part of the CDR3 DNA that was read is TGTGCCAGTGGGACAGGGGGCCACACCGGGGAG. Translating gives CASGTGGHTGE. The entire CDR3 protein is CASGTGGHTGELFF.

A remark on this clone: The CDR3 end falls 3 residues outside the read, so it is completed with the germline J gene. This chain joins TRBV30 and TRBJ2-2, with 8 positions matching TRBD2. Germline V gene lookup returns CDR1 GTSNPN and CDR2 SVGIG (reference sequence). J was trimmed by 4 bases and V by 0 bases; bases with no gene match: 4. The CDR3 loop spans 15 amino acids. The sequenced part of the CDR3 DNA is TGTGCCTGGAGTGTACATGGACTAGCCACCGGGGAG. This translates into CAWSVHGLATGE. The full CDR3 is CAWSVHGLATGELFF. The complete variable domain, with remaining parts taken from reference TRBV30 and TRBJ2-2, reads SQTIHQWPATLVQPVGSPLSLECTVEGTSNPNLYWYRQAAGRGLQLLFYSVGIGQISSEVPQNLSASRPQDRQFILSSKKLLLSDSGFYLCAWSVHGLATGELFFGEGSRLTVL.

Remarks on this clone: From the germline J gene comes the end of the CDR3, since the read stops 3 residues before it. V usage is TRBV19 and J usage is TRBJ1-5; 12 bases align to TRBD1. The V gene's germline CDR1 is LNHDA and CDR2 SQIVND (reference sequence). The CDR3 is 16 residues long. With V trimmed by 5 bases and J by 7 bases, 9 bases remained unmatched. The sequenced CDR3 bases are TGTGCCAGTAGTCTCCGGGACAGGGGGCTAAAGCAGCCC. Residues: CASSLRDRGLKQP. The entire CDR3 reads CASSLRDRGLKQPQHF.

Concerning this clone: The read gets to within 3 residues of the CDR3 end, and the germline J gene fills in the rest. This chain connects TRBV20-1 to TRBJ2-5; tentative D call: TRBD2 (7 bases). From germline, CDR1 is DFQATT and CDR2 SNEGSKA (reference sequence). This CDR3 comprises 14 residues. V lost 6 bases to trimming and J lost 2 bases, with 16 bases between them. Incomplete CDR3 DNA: TGCAGTGCCAGGTGGGGGGGGCGACAAGAGACC. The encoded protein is CSARWGGRQET. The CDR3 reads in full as CSARWGGRQETQYF.

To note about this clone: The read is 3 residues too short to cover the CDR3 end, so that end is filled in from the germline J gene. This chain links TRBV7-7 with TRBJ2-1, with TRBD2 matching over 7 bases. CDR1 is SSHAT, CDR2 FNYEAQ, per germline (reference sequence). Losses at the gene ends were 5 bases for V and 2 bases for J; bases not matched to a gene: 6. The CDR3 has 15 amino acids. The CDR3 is CASSPERGPYNEQFF. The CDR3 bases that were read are TGTGCCAGCAGCCCCGAGCGGGGCCCCTACAATGAG.

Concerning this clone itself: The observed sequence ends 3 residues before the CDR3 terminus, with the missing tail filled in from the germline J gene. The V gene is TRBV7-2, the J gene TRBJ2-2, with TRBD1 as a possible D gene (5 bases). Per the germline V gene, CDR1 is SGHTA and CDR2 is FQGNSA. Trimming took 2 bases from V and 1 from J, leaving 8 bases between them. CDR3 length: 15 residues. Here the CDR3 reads CASSLYQGNTGELFF. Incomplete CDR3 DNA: TGTGCCAGCAGCTTATACCAGGGGAACACCGGGGAG.

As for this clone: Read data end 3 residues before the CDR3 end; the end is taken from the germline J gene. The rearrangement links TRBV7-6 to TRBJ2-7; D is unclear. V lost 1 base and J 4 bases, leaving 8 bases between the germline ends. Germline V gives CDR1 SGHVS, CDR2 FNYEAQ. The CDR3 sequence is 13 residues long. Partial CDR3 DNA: TGTGCCAGCAGCTTAGAATTCGGTTACGAG. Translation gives CASSLEFGYE. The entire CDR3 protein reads CASSLEFGYEQYF.

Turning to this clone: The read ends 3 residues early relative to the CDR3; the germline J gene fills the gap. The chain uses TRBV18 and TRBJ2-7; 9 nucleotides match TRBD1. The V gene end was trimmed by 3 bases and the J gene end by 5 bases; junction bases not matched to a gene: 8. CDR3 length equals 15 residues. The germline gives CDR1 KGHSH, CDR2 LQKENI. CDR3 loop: CASSPTGTGYHEQYF. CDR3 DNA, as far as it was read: TGTGCCAGCTCACCTACCGGGACAGGGTACCACGAG.

CDR3: CASSAGTGGGETQYF. The CDR3 DNA, read in part, is TGCGCCAGCAGCGCAGGGACAGGGGGCGGAGAGACC. This chain connects TRBV5-1 to TRBJ2-5; 12 bases match TRBD1. The read ends 3 residues early relative to the CDR3; the germline J gene fills the gap. From germline, CDR1 is SGHRS and CDR2 YFSETQ. This CDR3 region has 15 residues. J lost 4 bases, V lost 4 bases, and 5 bases had no gene match.

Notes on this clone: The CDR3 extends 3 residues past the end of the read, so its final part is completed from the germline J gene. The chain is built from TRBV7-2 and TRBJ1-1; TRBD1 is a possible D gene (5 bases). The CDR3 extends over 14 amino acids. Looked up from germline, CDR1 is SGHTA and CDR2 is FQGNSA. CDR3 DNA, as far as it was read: TGTGCCAGCAGCTTAGGAGGGGCCGGCGGACAC. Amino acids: CASSLGGAGGH. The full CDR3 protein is CASSLGGAGGHAFF. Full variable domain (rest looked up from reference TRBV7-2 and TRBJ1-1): GAGVSQSPSNKVTEKGKDVELRCDPISGHTALYWYRQSLGQGLEFLIYFQGNSAPDKSGLPSDRFSAERTGGSVSTLTIQRTQQEDSAVYLCASSLGGAGGHAFFGQGTRLTVV.

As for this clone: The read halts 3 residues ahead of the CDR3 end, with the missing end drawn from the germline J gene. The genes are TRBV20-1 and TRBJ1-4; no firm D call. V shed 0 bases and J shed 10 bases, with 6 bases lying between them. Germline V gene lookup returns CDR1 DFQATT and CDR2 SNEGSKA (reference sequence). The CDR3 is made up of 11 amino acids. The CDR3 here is CSARDNPKLFF. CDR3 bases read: TGCAGTGCTAGAGATAATCCAAAA.

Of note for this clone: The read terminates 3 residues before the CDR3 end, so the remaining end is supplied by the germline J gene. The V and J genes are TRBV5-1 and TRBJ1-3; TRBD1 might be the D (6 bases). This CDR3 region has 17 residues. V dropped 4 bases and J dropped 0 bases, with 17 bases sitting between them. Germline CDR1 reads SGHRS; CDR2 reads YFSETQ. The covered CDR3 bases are TGCGCCAGCAGCCCCACGACAGGTCCTAGCTCTGGAAACACC. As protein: CASSPTTGPSSGNT. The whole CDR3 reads CASSPTTGPSSGNTIYF. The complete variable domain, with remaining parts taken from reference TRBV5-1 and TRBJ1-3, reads KAGVTQTPRYLIKTRGQQVTLSCSPISGHRSVSWYQQTPGQGLQFLFEYFSETQRNKGNFPGRFSGRQFSNSRSEMNVSTLELGDSALYLCASSPTTGPSSGNTIYFGEGSWLTVV.

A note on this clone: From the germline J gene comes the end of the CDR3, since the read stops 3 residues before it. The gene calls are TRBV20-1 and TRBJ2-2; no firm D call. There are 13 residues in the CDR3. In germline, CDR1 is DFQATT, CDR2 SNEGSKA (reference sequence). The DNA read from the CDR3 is TGCAGTGCTATAAGTCAGGTACCCGAAAAG. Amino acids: CSAISQVPEK. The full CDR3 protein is CSAISQVPEKLFF.

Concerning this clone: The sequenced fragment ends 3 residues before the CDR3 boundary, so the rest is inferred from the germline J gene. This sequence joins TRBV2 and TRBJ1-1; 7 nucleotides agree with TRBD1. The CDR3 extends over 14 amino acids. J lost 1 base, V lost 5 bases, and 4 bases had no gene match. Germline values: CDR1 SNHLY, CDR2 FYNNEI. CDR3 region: CASSYSGGNTEAFF. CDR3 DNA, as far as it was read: TGTGCCAGCAGTTACTCAGGGGGGAACACTGAA.

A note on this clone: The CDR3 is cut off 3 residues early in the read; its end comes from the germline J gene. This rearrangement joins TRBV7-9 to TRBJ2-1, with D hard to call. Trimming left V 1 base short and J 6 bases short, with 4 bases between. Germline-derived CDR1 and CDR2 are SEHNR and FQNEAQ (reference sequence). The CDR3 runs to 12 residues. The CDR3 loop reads CASSLEANEQFF. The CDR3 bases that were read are TGTGCCAGCAGCTTAGAGGCCAATGAG.

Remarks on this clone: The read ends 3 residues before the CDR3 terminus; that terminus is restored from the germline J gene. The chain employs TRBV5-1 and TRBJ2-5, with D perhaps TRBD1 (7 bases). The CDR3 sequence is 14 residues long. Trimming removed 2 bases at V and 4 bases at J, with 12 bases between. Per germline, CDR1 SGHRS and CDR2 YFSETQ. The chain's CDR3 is CASSLDREVETQYF. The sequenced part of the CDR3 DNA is TGCGCCAGCAGCTTAGACAGGGAGGTAGAGACC. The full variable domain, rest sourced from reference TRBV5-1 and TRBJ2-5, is KAGVTQTPRYLIKTRGQQVTLSCSPISGHRSVSWYQQTPGQGLQFLFEYFSETQRNKGNFPGRFSGRQFSNSRSEMNVSTLELGDSALYLCASSLDREVETQYFGPGTRLLVL.

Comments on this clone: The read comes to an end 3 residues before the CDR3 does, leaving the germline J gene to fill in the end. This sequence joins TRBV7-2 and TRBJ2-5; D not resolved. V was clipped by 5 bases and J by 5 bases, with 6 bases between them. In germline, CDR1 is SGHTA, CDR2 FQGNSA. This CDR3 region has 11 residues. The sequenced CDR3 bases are TGTGCCAGCAGCACCGGTGAGACC. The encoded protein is CASSTGET. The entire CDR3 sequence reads CASSTGETQYF.